The 5 T cell receptor beta chains below come from one sample, sequenced in a study of CD8 T cells in ankylosing spondylitis. MiXCR was run by TCRdb on the 5' RACE reads, yielding one entry per CDR3 protein. The sample carries about 30,000 distinct CDR3 sequences, about 5.1% recorded once. The specimen sequenced was blood, either unsorted or a sorted T cell fraction (not recorded which). The receptors come from a female donor with ankylosing spondylitis or in good health (not recorded which).

This clonotype was seen ten or more times. The gene calls are TRBV9 and TRBJ2-3, with TRBD2 matching 11 bases. Germline V gene sequence: CDR1 SGDLS, CDR2 YYNGEE. This CDR3 spans 15 amino acids. V lost 4 bases and J lost 7; bases outside the gene matches: 8. CDR3 coding DNA: TGTGCCAGCAGCCCACTAGCGGGGGTCGATTATACGCAGTATTTT. Translating it yields CASSPLAGVDYTQYF.

In this sample, this clonotype turned up many times. This sequence joins TRBV9 and TRBJ2-2; 10 bases fit TRBD1. CDR1 is SGDLS, CDR2 YYNGEE, per germline. This CDR3 region has 16 residues. The V and J ends lost 3 bases and 5 bases, in that order; junction bases with no gene match: 7. This CDR3 is CASSARTGGPTGELFF. DNA for the CDR3: TGTGCCAGCAGCGCCCGGACAGGGGGGCCTACCGGGGAGCTGTTTTTT.

This clonotype was picked up a small number of times. The J gene is TRBJ2-7, the V gene TRBV9, with TRBD1 matching 9 bases. Germline V gene data show CDR1 as SGDLS and CDR2 as YYNGEE. J was trimmed by 3 bases and V by 4 bases; bases with no gene match: 5. The CDR3 is 14 amino acids. In nucleotides, the CDR3 is TGTGCCAGCAGCTTTGGGACAGGGAGCTACGAGCAGTACTTC. It specifies CASSFGTGSYEQYF. The whole variable domain, filled in from reference TRBV9 and TRBJ2-7, reads DSGVTQTPKHLITATGQRVTLRCSPRSGDLSVYWYQQSLDQGLQFLIQYYNGEERAKGNILERFSAQQFPDLHSELNLSSLELGDSALYFCASSFGTGSYEQYFGPGTRLTVT.

This clonotype has a count of ten or more. As DNA, the CDR3 is TGTGCCAGCAGCGAGGTGCTAGCGGGAGTAAGTGAGCAGTTCTTC. Residues: CASSEVLAGVSEQFF. This rearrangement joins TRBV9 to TRBJ2-1; TRBD2 aligns across 10 bases. The V gene end was trimmed by 3 bases and the J gene end by 9 bases; junction bases not matched to a gene: 9. This CDR3 has 15 residues. Per germline, CDR1 SGDLS and CDR2 YYNGEE.

This clonotype showed up many times. DNA of the CDR3: TGTGCCAGCAGCGTGGGGGGAACGGCCAAAAACATTCAGTACTTC. Protein sequence: CASSVGGTAKNIQYF. This chain links TRBV9 with TRBJ2-4; weak D call: TRBD2 (6 bases). The germline CDR1 and CDR2 sequences are SGDLS and YYNGEE. V lost 2 bases, J lost 1 base, and 10 bases lay in between. CDR3 size: 15 residues.